Here is one TCR beta chain with its context. Its antigen is not known. Only in-frame clones appear in the TCRdb table, and some are missing; sequencing was by immunoSEQ multiplex PCR. The table lists hundreds of thousands of clones, 70% to 90% of them singletons. Trimming left V 1 base short and J 7 bases short, with 9 bases between. CDR1 and CDR2 (germline): LGHDT, YNNKEL (reference sequence). This CDR3 is built from 13 residues. This record belongs to a study of Ad26.COV2.S vaccination and SARS-CoV-2 variants. Findings and limits, study-wide: Marked by substantial breadth, spike-specific CD8+ and CD4+ T cell responses were reportedly seen after vaccination. Across vaccine and placebo recipients, the breadth of non-spike TCRs was similar.

The treatment: around 19 received Ad26.COV2.S at low or high dose, single or two shots; 5 received placebo; per-sample allocation not given. Day 63 after the first vaccine or placebo injection was the time point for sampling. This receptor was taken from a person between 18 and 65 years old who received the Ad26.COV2.S COVID-19 vaccine or a placebo. The chain carries TRBV3-1 (or the pseudogene TRBV3-2) and TRBJ2-3, with D uncertain. The sequenced sample was peripheral blood, obtained in a trial of Ad26.COV2.S vaccine versus placebo. The CDR3 loop reads CASSQALGNTQYF. CDR3 nucleotide sequence: TGTGCCAGCAGCCAAGCCCTAGGGAATACGCAGTATTTT.